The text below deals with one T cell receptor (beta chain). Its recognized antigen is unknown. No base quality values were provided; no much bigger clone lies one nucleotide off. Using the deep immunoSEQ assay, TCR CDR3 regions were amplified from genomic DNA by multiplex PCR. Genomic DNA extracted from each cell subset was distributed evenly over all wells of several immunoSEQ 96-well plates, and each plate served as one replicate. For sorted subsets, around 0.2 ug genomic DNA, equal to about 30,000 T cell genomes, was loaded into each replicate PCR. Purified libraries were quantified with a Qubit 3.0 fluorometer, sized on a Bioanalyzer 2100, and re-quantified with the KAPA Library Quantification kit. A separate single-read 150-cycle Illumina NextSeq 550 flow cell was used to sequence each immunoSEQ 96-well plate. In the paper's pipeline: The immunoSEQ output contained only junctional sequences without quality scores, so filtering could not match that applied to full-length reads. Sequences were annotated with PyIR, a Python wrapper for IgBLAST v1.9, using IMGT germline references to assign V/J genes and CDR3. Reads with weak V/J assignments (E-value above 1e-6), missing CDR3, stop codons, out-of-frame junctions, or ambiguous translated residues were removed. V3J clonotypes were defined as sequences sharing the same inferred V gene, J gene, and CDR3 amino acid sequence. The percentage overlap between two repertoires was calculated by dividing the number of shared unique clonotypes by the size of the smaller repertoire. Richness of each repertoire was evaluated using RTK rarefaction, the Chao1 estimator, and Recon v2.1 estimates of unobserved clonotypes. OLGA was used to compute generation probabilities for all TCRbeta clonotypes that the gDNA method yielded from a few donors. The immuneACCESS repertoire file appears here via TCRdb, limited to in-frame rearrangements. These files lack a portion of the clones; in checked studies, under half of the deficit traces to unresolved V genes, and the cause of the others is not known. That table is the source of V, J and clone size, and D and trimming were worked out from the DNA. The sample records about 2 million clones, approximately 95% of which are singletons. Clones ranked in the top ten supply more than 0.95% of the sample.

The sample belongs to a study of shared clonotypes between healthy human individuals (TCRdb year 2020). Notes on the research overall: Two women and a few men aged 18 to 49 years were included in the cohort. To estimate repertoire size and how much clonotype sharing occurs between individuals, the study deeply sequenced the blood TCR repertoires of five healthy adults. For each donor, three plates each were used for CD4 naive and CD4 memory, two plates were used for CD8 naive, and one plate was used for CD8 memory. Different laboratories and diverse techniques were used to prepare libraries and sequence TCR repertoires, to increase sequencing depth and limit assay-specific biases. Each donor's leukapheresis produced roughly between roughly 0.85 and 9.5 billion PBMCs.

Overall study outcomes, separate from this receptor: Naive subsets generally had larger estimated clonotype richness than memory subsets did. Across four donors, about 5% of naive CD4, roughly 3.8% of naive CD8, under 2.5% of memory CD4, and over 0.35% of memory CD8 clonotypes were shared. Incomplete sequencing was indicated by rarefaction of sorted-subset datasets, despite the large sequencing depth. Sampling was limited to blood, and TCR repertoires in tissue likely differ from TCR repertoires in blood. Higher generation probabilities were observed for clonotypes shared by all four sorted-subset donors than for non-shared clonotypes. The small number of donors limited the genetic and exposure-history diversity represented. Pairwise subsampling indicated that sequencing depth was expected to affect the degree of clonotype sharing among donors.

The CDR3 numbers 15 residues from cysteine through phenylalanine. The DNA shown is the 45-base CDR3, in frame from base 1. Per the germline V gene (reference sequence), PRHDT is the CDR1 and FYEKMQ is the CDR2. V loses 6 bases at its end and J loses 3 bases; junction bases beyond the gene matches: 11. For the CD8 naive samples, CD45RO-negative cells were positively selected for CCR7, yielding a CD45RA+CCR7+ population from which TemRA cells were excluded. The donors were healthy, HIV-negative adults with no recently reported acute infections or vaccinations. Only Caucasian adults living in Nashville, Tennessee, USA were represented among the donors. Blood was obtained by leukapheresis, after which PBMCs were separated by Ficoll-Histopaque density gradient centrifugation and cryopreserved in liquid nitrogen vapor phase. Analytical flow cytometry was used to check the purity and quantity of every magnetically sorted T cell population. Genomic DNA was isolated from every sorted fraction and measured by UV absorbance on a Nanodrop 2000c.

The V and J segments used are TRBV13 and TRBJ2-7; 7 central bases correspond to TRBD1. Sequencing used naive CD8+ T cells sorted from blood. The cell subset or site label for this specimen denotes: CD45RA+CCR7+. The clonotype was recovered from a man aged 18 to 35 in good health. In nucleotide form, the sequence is TGTGCCAGCAGTATGGAAGGGGGCGCCGACTACGAGCAGTACTTC. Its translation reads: CASSMEGGADYEQYF.